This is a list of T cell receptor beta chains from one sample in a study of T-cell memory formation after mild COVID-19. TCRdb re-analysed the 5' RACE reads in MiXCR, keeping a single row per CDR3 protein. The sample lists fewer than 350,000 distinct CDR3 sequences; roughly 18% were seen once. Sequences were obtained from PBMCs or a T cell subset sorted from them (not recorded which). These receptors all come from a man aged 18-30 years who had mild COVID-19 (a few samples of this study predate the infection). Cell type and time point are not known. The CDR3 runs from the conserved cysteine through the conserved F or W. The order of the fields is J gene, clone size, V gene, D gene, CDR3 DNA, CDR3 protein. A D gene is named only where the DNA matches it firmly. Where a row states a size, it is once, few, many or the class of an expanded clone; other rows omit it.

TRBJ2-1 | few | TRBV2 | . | TGTGCCAGCAGTGAGCGGGCAGGAGTCTACAATGAGCAGTTCTTC | CASSERAGVYNEQFF
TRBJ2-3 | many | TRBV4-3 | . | TGCGCCAGCAGCCAAGAAGGACGGCCTTCAGATACGCAGTATTTT | CASSQEGRPSDTQYF
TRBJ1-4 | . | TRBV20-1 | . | TGCAGTGCTAGAGAAACGCAGGGGCTTGAAAAACTGTTTTTT | CSARETQGLEKLFF
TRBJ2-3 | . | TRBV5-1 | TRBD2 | TGCGCCAGCAGCTTCAGCGGGGCCGACGCAGATACGCAGTATTTT | CASSFSGADADTQYF
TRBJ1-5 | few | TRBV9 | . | TGTGCCAGCAGCATCGACGGTTATAGCAATCAGCCCCAGCATTTT | CASSIDGYSNQPQHF
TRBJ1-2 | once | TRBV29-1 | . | TGCAGCGTTGAAGATGAGGGGCTGGATGGCTACACCTTC | CSVEDEGLDGYTF
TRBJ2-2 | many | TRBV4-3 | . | TGCGCCAGCAGCCAAGTTGGGCGGGCCAAGGGCCGGGAGCTGTTTTTT | CASSQVGRAKGRELFF
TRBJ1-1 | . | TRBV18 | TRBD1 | TGTGCCAGCTCACGATATCAGGGGGACACTGAAGCTTTCTTT | CASSRYQGDTEAFF
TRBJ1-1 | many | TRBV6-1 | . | TGTGCCAGCAGTGATTGGACACGTGAAGCTTTCTTT | CASSDWTREAFF
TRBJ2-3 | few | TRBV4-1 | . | TGCGCCAGCAGCCGCTCCCTAGGGGATACGCAGTATTTT | CASSRSLGDTQYF
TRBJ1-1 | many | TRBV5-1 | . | TGCGCCAGCAGCTTGGAATGGGGCACTGAAGCTTTCTTT | CASSLEWGTEAFF
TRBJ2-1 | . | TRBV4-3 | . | TGCGCCAGCAGCGTCCGGGCCTACAATGAGCAGTTCTTC | CASSVRAYNEQFF
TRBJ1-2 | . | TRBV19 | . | TGTGCCAGTAAACAGGGATCCCGCTATGGCTACACCTTC | CASKQGSRYGYTF
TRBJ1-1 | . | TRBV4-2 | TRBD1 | TGTGCCAGCAGCCCCCTTTTGGAGACAGGGAGAGCTGAAGCTTTCTTT | CASSPLLETGRAEAFF
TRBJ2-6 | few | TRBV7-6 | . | TGTGCCAGCAGCCCTACAGGGTCTCGGTACTCTGGGGCCAACGTCCTGACTTTC | CASSPTGSRYSGANVLTF
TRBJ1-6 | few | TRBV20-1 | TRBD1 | TGCAGTGGCGGACAGGAGAGTAATAATTCACCCCTCCACTTT | CSGGQESNNSPLHF
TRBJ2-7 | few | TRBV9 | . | TGTGCCAGCAGCGTGGCCCCGGGTGGCGGGGCCTACGAGCAGTACTTC | CASSVAPGGGAYEQYF
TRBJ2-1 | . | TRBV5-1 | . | TGCGCCAGCGCCCTAGGGGACGCCTCCTACAATGAGCAGTTCTTC | CASALGDASYNEQFF
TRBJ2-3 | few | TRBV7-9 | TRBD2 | TGTGCCAGCAGCGCGCGGGGGGACACAGATACGCAGTATTTT | CASSARGDTDTQYF
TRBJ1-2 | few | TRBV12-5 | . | TGTGCTAGTGGTCCGCAAGAGGGAAGCTATGGCTACACCTTC | CASGPQEGSYGYTF
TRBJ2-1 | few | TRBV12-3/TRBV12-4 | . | TGTGCCAGCAGTCCAGGGAAAGCGCGGTTCTTC | CASSPGKARFF
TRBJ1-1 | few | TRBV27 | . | TGTGCCAGCAGTCTCGGCCCCCAGGGCGTCACTGAAGCTTTCTTT | CASSLGPQGVTEAFF
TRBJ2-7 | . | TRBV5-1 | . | TGCGCCAGCAGCCCGATGAATGGATACGAGCAGTACTTC | CASSPMNGYEQYF
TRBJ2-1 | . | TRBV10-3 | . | TGTGCCATCAGTGTTCCTCAGTGGGGGACTTACAATGAGCAGTTCTTC | CAISVPQWGTYNEQFF
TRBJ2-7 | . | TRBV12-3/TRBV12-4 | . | TGTGCCAGCAGTTTCGGTCCTTCTCTCGAGCAGTACTTC | CASSFGPSLEQYF
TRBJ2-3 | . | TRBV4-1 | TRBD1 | TGCGCCAGCAGCCACGCCAGGACAGGGTCGGGAGATACGCAGTATTTT | CASSHARTGSGDTQYF
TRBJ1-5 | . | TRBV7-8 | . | TGTGCCAGCAGCTTAGCGGAGATGGGCAATCAGCCCCAGCATTTT | CASSLAEMGNQPQHF
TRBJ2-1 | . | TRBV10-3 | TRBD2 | TGTGCCATCAGTTCCGGGACTAGCGGGGGGGTTGAGCAGTTCTTC | CAISSGTSGGVEQFF
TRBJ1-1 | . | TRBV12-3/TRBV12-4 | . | TGTGCCAGCAGTTCCTACAGGTACACTGAAGCTTTCTTT | CASSSYRYTEAFF
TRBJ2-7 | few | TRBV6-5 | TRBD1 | TGTGCCAGCAGTTACGGGACAGGGAATACCTACGAGCAGTACTTC | CASSYGTGNTYEQYF
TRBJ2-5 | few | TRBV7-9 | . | TGTGCCAGCAGCCCACACGGGGGAGCCTCGGAGACCCAGTACTTC | CASSPHGGASETQYF
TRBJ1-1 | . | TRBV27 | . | TGTGCCAGCAGTCTGGGGGGGGCGTACACTGAAGCTTTCTTT | CASSLGGAYTEAFF
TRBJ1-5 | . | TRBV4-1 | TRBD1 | TGCGCCAGCAGCCATCTGGGACAGGGGATTAATCAGCCCCAGCATTTT | CASSHLGQGINQPQHF
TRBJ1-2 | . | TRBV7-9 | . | TGTGCCAGCAGCCCGGGGGGGTACAGCTATGGCTACACCTTC | CASSPGGYSYGYTF
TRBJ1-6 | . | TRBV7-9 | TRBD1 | TGTGCCAGCAGCCCTACGGGGACAGGGTTGTCACCCCTCCACTTT | CASSPTGTGLSPLHF
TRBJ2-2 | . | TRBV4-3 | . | TGCGCCAGCAGCCAAGAGGTGGGGAAAGGAGCAGGCGGGGAGCTGTTTTTT | CASSQEVGKGAGGELFF
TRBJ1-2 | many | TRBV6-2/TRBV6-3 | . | TGTGCCAGCCAAAGATCCCACTATGGCTACACCTTC | CASQRSHYGYTF
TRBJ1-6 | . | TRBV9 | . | TGTGCCAGCAGGGCGGCGGTAGATTCACCCCTCCACTTT | CASRAAVDSPLHF
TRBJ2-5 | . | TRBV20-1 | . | TGCAGTGCTCTCTGGCCCCCTGGGACCCAGTACTTC | CSALWPPGTQYF
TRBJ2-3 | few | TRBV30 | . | TGTGCCTGGAGTGTGTCAGATACGCAGTATTTT | CAWSVSDTQYF
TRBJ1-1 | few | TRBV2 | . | TGTGCCAGCAAGGGGAACACTGAAGCTTTCTTT | CASKGNTEAFF
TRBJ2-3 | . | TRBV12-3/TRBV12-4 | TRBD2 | TGTGCCAGTAAATCTAGCGGGGGCACAGATACGCAGTATTTT | CASKSSGGTDTQYF
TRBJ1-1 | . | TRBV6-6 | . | TGTGCCAGCAGGGGTGGACGGACGAACACTGAAGCTTTCTTT | CASRGGRTNTEAFF
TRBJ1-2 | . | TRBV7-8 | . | TGTGCCAGCAGCCGGGGGACACCCGTCTACACCTTC | CASSRGTPVYTF
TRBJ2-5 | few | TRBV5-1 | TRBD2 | TGCGCCAGCAGCTTCGGAACTAGCGTCCTGCAAGAGACCCAGTACTTC | CASSFGTSVLQETQYF
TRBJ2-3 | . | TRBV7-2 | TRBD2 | TGTGCCAGCAGCCGGACTAGCGGGGGGAGCACAGATACGCAGTATTTT | CASSRTSGGSTDTQYF
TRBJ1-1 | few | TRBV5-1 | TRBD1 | TGCGCCAGCAGCTCTAGCTGGGACAGTAGAAACACTGAAGCTTTCTTT | CASSSSWDSRNTEAFF
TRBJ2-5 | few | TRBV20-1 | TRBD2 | TGCAGTGCTATTGCGGCTAGCGGGGGGAGGTACCAAGAGACCCAGTACTTC | CSAIAASGGRYQETQYF
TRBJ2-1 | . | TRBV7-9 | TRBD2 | TGTGCCAGCAGCCGAAGCGGGGGTCCGCATGAGCAGTTCTTC | CASSRSGGPHEQFF
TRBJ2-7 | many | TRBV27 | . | TGTGCCAGCAGTGCAAAGTACGAGCAGTACTTC | CASSAKYEQYF